These 23 T cell receptor beta chains were sequenced from one sample in a study of T cell repertoires in ileal Crohn's disease. The assay was immunoSEQ multiplex PCR, and TCRdb's table has in-frame clones only and misses some. The table shows tens of thousands of clones, with about 81% occurring only once. Input material: ileal tissue. These receptors all come from an adult with Crohn's disease.

A word on this clone: The junction and the germline gene differ at one end; a read error may be behind it. V gene TRBV7-7 combines with J gene TRBJ2-5; D uncertain. The CDR3 contains 15 residues. Looked up from germline, CDR1 is SSHAT and CDR2 is FNYEAQ (reference sequence). The chain's CDR3 is CASSVGSTRQETQYF. The DNA of the CDR3 is TGTGCTAGCAGCGTAGGGTCCACCCGGCAAGAGACCCAGTACTTC.

This chain joins TRBV7-2 and TRBJ2-1, with a possible D match to TRBD2 (7 bases). CDR1 SGHTA and CDR2 FQGNSA come from the germline V gene. This CDR3 spans 17 amino acids. Trimming pared 6 bases from V and 6 bases from J, leaving 24 bases between. The CDR3 DNA follows: TGTGCCAGCAGGAGAGGGGGGGGCGCGAGAAAATCCAATGAGCAGTTCTTC. Encoded protein: CASRRGGGARKSNEQFF. The variable domain in full, completed from reference TRBV7-2 and TRBJ2-1, reads GAGVSQSPSNKVTEKGKDVELRCDPISGHTALYWYRQSLGQGLEFLIYFQGNSAPDKSGLPSDRFSAERTGGSVSTLTIQRTQQEDSAVYLCASRRGGGARKSNEQFFGPGTRLTVL.

This clone was recorded a few times. This chain connects TRBV13 to TRBJ2-2, with D unresolved. The CDR3 runs 12 residues. Germline V lookup: CDR1 PRHDT, CDR2 FYEKMQ (reference sequence). V lost 6 bases, J lost 3 bases, and 5 bases lay in between. The CDR3 loop reads CASSADTGELFF. CDR3 nucleotides: TGTGCCAGCAGTGCAGACACCGGGGAGCTGTTTTTT.

The rearrangement links TRBV11-1 to TRBJ1-2; unclear D gene. V gave up 8 bases and J gave up 8 bases, with 21 bases separating them. This CDR3 comprises 14 residues. CDR1 is SGHAT and CDR2 is FQDESV in the germline V gene (reference sequence). CDR3: CASGQPGGGRGYTF. CDR3 in DNA: TGTGCCAGCGGCCAACCGGGCGGAGGGAGAGGCTACACCTTC.

This sequence joins TRBV9 and TRBJ1-1; TRBD1 matches 7 bases. CDR3 length: 13 amino acids. V was pared by 6 bases and J by 5 bases, with 7 bases of the junction left unmatched. Germline CDR1 and CDR2: SGDLS and YYNGEE. The CDR3 nucleotides read TGTGCCAGCAATCGAGGGGGCCGGACTGAAGCTTTCTTT. Translation: CASNRGGRTEAFF.

This chain joins TRBV9 and TRBJ2-4; a possible D gene is TRBD1 (6 bases). Germline V gives CDR1 SGDLS, CDR2 YYNGEE. The CDR3 totals 15 residues. V was trimmed by 0 bases and J by 0 bases, leaving 7 bases between them. CDR3: CASSVEGVAKNIQYF. DNA for the CDR3: TGTGCCAGCAGCGTAGAGGGGGTAGCCAAAAACATTCAGTACTTC. The whole variable domain, remainder taken from reference TRBV9 and TRBJ2-4, is DSGVTQTPKHLITATGQRVTLRCSPRSGDLSVYWYQQSLDQGLQFLIQYYNGEERAKGNILERFSAQQFPDLHSELNLSSLELGDSALYFCASSVEGVAKNIQYFGAGTRLSVL.

The V and J genes are TRBV7-9 and TRBJ1-4; no reliable D call. The CDR3 runs to 14 residues. Germline V CDR1 and CDR2: SEHNR, FQNEAQ (reference sequence). Trimming took 1 base from V and 8 from J, leaving 11 bases between them. The CDR3 sequence is CASSLGGLDEKLFF. CDR3 nucleotide sequence: TGTGCCAGCAGCTTAGGCGGGCTGGACGAAAAACTGTTTTTT.

The V call is TRBV10-3, the J call TRBJ2-7, with TRBD1 identical over 9 bases. The CDR3 runs 14 residues. Germline-derived CDR1 and CDR2 are ENHRY and SYGVKD. Trimming cost V 6 bases and J 2 bases; bases outside gene matches: 5. The CDR3 protein is CAIRLDRGAYEQYF. CDR3 DNA sequence: TGTGCCATCAGGCTGGACAGGGGAGCCTACGAGCAGTACTTC.

The chain is built from TRBV7-2 and TRBJ2-4; 8 bases are shared with TRBD2. CDR1 SGHTA and CDR2 FQGNSA come from the germline V gene. The CDR3 spans 17 residues. V trimming: 4 bases; J trimming: 0 bases; junction bases outside the gene matches: 8. The CDR3: CASSSRTGGLAKNIQYF. The CDR3 nucleotides are TGTGCCAGCAGCTCACGGACGGGGGGGCTAGCCAAAAACATTCAGTACTTC.

The CDR3 loop reads CASSPGTSTDTQYF. The CDR3 DNA reads as TGTGCCAGCAGTCCCGGGACTAGCACAGATACGCAGTATTTT. This chain joins TRBV7-2 and TRBJ2-3; a weak D match, TRBD2 (6 bases). V was trimmed by 6 bases and J by 0 bases, leaving 10 bases between them. The CDR3 runs to 14 residues. Germline V lookup: CDR1 SGHTA, CDR2 FQGNSA. The full variable domain, in which reference TRBV7-2 and TRBJ2-3 provide the parts outside the CDR3, is GAGVSQSPSNKVTEKGKDVELRCDPISGHTALYWYRQSLGQGLEFLIYFQGNSAPDKSGLPSDRFSAERTGGSVSTLTIQRTQQEDSAVYLCASSPGTSTDTQYFGPGTRLTVL.

This sequence joins TRBV5-6 and TRBJ2-6, with TRBD1 identical over 10 bases. Germline lookup yields CDR1 SGHDT and CDR2 YYEEEE. V lost 1 base to trimming and J lost 0 bases; unmatched junction nucleotides: 7. The CDR3 totals 19 residues. The CDR3 spells CASSLLVRTGGSGANVLTF. CDR3 bases: TGTGCCAGCAGCTTGTTAGTACGGACAGGGGGCTCTGGGGCCAACGTCCTGACTTTC.

V and J are TRBV7-2 and TRBJ2-6; no firm D call. CDR3 length equals 17 residues. The V and J ends lost 5 bases and 0 bases respectively, with 14 bases between them. CDR1 and CDR2 (germline): SGHTA, FQGNSA. CDR3 protein: CASSRLGSSSGANVLTF. The CDR3, as DNA: TGTGCCAGCAGCCGACTCGGGTCAAGCTCTGGGGCCAACGTCCTGACTTTC.

The sample holds a few counts of this clone. The chain joins TRBV4-3 to TRBJ1-5; D uncertain. This CDR3 contains 13 residues. The V end lost 4 bases, the J end lost 5 bases, and 9 bases lay between the germline ends. Germline loops: CDR1 LGHNA, CDR2 YSLEER. The CDR3 is CASSLHKHQPQHF. Written as DNA, the CDR3 is TGCGCCAGCAGCCTACATAAACATCAGCCCCAGCATTTT.

The rearrangement joins TRBV6-5 to TRBJ2-4; D perhaps matches TRBD1 (5 bases). Trimming pared 0 bases from V and 4 bases from J, leaving 7 bases between. The CDR3 sequence is 14 residues long. Germline V lookup: CDR1 MNHEY, CDR2 SVGAGI. CDR3 coding DNA: TGTGCCAGCAGTTACTCTGGGGCGAAAAACATTCAGTACTTC. Translation gives CASSYSGAKNIQYF.

The V call is TRBV7-8, the J call TRBJ2-7, with 10 positions matching TRBD1. V shed 5 bases and J 3 bases; nucleotides not matched to a gene: 10. The germline V gene encodes CDR1 SGHVS and CDR2 FQNEAQ. The CDR3 runs 16 residues. CDR3 region: CASSVGPGQGNYEQYF. The CDR3 DNA follows: TGTGCCAGCAGCGTGGGCCCGGGACAGGGGAACTACGAGCAGTACTTC.

This clone appeared a single time. CDR3 nucleotide sequence: TGTGCCAGCGCGCTGGGGGAGGGGTGGAACTATGGCTACACCTTC. It translates to CASALGEGWNYGYTF. V usage is TRBV27 and J usage is TRBJ1-2, with D possibly matching TRBD1 (5 bases). Trimming left V 8 bases short and J 2 bases short, with 18 bases between. The CDR3 spans 15 residues. The germline CDR1 and CDR2 sequences are MNHEY and SMNVEV (reference sequence).

About this clone: The same CDR3 arises from other DNA sequences in this sample as well. This chain's CDR3 is CASSPGETQYF. The CDR3 DNA is TGTGCCAGCAGCCCAGGGGAGACCCAGTACTTC. This chain links TRBV7-9 with TRBJ2-5; weak D call: TRBD1 (5 bases). V lost 5 bases to trimming and J lost 5 bases, with 6 bases between them. The CDR3 is made up of 11 amino acids. Germline lookup yields CDR1 SEHNR and CDR2 FQNEAQ (reference sequence).

The genes are TRBV5-1 and TRBJ2-6; 7 bases are shared with TRBD1. In germline, CDR1 is SGHRS, CDR2 YFSETQ. This CDR3 has 16 amino acids. The V segment lost 3 bases and the J segment 4 bases; nucleotides outside the gene matches: 7. CDR3 in DNA: TGCGCCAGCAGCTCGGACAGGACGACAGGGGCCAACGTCCTGACTTTC. Residues: CASSSDRTTGANVLTF.

The chain uses TRBV4-3 and TRBJ2-7; TRBD2 agrees at 8 bases. CDR3 size: 15 residues. The V and J ends lost 0 bases and 5 bases, in that order; junction bases with no gene match: 6. Germline V CDR1 and CDR2: LGHNA, YSLEER. In nucleotides, the CDR3 is TGCGCCAGCAGCCAAGAAATTAGCGGGGTCCACGAGCAGTACTTC. Encoded protein: CASSQEISGVHEQYF.

J is TRBJ1-2 and V is TRBV11-2; 8 bases agree with TRBD1. Germline CDR1 SGHAT, CDR2 FQNNGV. V shed 5 bases, J shed 6 bases, and the junction held 11 bases outside the gene matches. The CDR3 covers 15 residues. CDR3 DNA sequence: TGTGCCAGCAGCCTATCCTTCGGACAGGGTGATGGCTACACCTTC. This translates into CASSLSFGQGDGYTF.

The rearrangement joins TRBV7-9 to TRBJ1-1; TRBD1 might be the D (5 bases). The CDR3 has 13 amino acids. In germline, CDR1 is SEHNR, CDR2 FQNEAQ (reference sequence). The V and J ends lost 4 bases and 3 bases respectively, with 9 bases between them. The CDR3 region is CASSSFRDTEAFF. CDR3 coding DNA: TGTGCCAGCAGCTCTTTCAGGGACACTGAAGCTTTCTTT.

The chain has TRBV7-9 and TRBJ2-5; D ambiguous. Germline CDR1 is SEHNR and CDR2 is FQNEAQ (reference sequence). V was cut by 5 bases and J by 1 base, with 11 bases left in between. The CDR3 totals 14 residues. CDR3 region: CASSPPRLQETQYF. For the CDR3, the DNA is TGTGCCAGCAGCCCCCCGCGGCTCCAAGAGACCCAGTACTTC.

This clone has only a few counts. The chain combines TRBV9 with TRBJ2-1; D possibly corresponds to TRBD2 (6 bases). The V end was cut by 3 bases, the J end by 9 bases, with 25 bases between. The V gene's germline CDR1 is SGDLS and CDR2 YYNGEE. The CDR3 extends over 17 amino acids. CDR3 region: CASSAAPTGVLGGEQFF. CDR3 sequence (DNA): TGTGCCAGCAGCGCGGCCCCGACGGGGGTCTTAGGTGGTGAGCAGTTCTTC.